This T cell receptor (beta chain) was sequenced during a study of T cells after somatic rescue of genetic block. TCRdb's copy holds only in-frame clones and misses some; the assay was immunoSEQ multiplex PCR. The sample holds 55,000 to 75,000 clones, under 95% seen once. This CDR3 has 15 amino acids. Trimming took 6 bases from V and 7 from J, leaving 18 bases between them. Germline CDR1 is MDHEN and CDR2 is SYDVKM. This clone showed up just once. Sequencing was performed on peripheral blood mononuclear cells (PBMCs). The J gene is TRBJ1-4, the V gene TRBV28; D is undetermined. The source of this sequence is a man aged 35 to 55. The CDR3 DNA sequence: TGTGCCAGCAGAGATCCCGGGATCTCGGCTGAAAAACTGTTTTTT. It translates to CASRDPGISAEKLFF. The whole variable domain, remainder taken from reference TRBV28 and TRBJ1-4, is DVKVTQSSRYLVKRTGEKVFLECVQDMDHENMFWYRQDPGLGLRLIYFSYDVKMKEKGDIPEGYSVSREKKERFSLILESASTNQTSMYLCASRDPGISAEKLFFGSGTQLSVL.